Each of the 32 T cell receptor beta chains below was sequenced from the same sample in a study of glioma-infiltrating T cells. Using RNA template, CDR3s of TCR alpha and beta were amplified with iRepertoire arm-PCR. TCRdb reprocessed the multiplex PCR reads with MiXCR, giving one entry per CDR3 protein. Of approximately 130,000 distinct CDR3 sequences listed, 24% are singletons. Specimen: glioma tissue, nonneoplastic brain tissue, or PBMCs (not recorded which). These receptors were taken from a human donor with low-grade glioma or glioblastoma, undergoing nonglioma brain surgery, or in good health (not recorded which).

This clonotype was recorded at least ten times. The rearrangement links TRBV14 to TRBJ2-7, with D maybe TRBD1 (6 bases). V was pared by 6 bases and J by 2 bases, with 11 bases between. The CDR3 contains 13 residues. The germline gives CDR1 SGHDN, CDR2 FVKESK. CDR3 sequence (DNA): TGTGCCAGCAGTGCCGGACAGCCCTACGAGCAGTACGTC. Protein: CASSAGQPYEQYV.

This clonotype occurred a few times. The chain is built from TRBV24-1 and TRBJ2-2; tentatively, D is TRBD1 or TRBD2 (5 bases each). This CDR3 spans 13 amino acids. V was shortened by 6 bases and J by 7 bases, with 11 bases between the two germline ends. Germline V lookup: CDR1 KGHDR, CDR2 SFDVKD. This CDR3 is CATSIEGNGELFF. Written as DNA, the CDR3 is TGTGCCACCAGTATCGAGGGGAACGGGGAGCTGTTTTTT.

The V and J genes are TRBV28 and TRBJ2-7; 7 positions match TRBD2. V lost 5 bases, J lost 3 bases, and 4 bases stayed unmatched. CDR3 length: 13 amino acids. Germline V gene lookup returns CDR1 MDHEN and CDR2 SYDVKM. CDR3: CASSRAGSYEQYV. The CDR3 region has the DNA TGTGCCAGCAGTCGAGCGGGGAGCTACGAGCAGTACGTC.

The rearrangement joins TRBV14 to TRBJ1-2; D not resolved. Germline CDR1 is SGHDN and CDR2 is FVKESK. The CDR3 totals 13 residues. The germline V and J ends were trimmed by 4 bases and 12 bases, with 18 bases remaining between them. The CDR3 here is CASSRLTGGYHTF. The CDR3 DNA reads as TGTGCCAGCAGCCGCCTTACGGGAGGGTACCACACCTTC.

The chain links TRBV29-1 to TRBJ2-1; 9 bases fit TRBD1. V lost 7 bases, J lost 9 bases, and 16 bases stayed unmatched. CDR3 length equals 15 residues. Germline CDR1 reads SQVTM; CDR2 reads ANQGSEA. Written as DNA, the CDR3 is TGCAGCGAGACCGCCGGGACAGGGATTTATAGTGAGCAGTTCTTC. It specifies CSETAGTGIYSEQFF.

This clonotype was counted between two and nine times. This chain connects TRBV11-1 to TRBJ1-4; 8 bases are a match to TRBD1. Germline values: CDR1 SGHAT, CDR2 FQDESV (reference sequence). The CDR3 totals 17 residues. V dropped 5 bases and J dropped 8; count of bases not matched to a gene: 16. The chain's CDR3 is CASSRSDGQGGREKLFF. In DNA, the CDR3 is TGTGCCAGCAGCCGCAGCGATGGACAGGGTGGTCGAGAAAAACTGTTTTTT.

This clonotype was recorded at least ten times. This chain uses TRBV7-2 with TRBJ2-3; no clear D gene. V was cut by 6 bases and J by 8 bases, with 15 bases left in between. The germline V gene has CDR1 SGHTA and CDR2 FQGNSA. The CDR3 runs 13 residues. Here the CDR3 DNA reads TGTGCCAGCAGTAACCCGACCGTCCGTACGCAGTATTTT. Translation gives CASSNPTVRTQYF.

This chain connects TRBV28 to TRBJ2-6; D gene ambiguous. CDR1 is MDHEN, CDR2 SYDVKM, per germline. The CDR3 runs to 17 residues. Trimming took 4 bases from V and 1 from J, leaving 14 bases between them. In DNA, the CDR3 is TGTGCCAGCAGTTCCGTCTTGGAGAGTTCTGGGGCCAACGTCCTGACTTTC. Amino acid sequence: CASSSVLESSGANVLTF.

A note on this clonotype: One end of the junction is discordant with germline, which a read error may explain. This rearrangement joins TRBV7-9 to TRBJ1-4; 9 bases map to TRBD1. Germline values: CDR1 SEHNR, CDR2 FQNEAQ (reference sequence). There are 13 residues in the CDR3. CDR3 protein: CAGSRQGGEKLFF. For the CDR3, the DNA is TGTGCCGGCAGCAGACAGGGGGGTGAAAAACTGTTTTTT. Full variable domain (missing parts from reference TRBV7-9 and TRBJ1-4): DTGVSQNPRHKITKRGQNVTFRCDPISEHNRLYWYRQTLGQGPEFLTYFQNEAQLEKSRLLSDRFSAERPKGSFSTLEIQRTEQGDSAMYLCAGSRQGGEKLFFGSGTQLSVL.

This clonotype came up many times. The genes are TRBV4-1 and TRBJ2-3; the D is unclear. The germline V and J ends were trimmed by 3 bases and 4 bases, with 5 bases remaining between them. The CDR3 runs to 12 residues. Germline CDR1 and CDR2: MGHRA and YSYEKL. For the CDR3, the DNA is TGCGCCAGCAGCCACGTTGCAGATACGCAGTATTTT. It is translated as CASSHVADTQYF.

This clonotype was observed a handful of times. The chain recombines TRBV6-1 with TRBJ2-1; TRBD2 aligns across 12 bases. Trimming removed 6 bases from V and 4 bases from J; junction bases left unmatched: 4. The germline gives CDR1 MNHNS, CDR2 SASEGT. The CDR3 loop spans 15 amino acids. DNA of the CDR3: TGTGCCAGCAGCGAACTAGCGGGGGGTTACAATGAGCAGTTCTTC. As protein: CASSELAGGYNEQFF.

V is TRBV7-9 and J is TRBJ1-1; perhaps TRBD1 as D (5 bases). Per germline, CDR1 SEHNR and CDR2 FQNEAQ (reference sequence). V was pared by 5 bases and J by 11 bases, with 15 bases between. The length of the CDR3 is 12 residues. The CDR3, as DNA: TGTGCCAGCAGCCCGGACGGGACCGGCGCTTTCTTT. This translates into CASSPDGTGAFF.

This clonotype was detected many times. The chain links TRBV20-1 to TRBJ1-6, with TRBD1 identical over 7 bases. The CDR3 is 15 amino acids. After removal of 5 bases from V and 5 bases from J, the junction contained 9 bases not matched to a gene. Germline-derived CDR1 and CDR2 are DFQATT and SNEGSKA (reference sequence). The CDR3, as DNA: TGCAGTGCTCCCCGCCCAGGGGGGGATAATTCACCCCTCCACTTT. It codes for CSAPRPGGDNSPLHF.

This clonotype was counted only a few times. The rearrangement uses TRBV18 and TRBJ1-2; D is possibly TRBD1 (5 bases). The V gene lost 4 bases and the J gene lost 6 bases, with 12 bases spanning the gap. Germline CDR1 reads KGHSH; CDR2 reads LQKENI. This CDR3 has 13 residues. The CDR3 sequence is CASSQGTGDGYTF. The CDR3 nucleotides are TGTGCCAGCTCACAAGGGACCGGGGATGGCTACACCTTC.

The CDR3 loop is CASSLWAGSSYNEQFF. CDR3 nucleotide sequence: TGCGCCAGCAGCTTGTGGGCAGGGAGCTCCTACAATGAGCAGTTCTTC. This chain connects TRBV5-1 to TRBJ2-1; D is tentatively TRBD1 or TRBD2 (5 bases each). The CDR3 loop spans 16 amino acids. Germline V gene data show CDR1 as SGHRS and CDR2 as YFSETQ. The ends were cut back, 1 base at V and 0 bases at J, with 11 bases in the middle. The complete variable domain, with remaining parts taken from reference TRBV5-1 and TRBJ2-1, reads KAGVTQTPRYLIKTRGQQVTLSCSPISGHRSVSWYQQTPGQGLQFLFEYFSETQRNKGNFPGRFSGRQFSNSRSEMNVSTLELGDSALYLCASSLWAGSSYNEQFFGPGTRLTVL.

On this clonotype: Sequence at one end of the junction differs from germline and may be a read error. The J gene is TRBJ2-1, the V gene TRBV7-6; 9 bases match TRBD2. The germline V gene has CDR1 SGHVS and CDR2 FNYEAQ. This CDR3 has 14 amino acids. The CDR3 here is CTSSVQRGVNEQFF. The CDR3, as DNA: TGTACCAGCAGCGTGCAGCGGGGGGTCAATGAGCAGTTCTTC.

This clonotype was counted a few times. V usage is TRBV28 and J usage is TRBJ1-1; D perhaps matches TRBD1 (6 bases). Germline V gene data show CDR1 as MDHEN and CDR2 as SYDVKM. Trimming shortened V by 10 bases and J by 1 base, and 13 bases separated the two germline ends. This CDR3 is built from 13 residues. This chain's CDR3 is CAIIHRENTEAFF. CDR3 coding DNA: TGTGCCATCATCCACAGGGAGAACACTGAAGCTTTCTTT.

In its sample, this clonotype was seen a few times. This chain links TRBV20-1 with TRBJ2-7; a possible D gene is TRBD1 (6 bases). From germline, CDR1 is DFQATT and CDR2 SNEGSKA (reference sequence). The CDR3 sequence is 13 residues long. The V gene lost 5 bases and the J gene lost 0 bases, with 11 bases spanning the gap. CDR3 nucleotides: TGCAGTGCTCTCGACAGGCTCTCCTACGAGCAGTACGTC. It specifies CSALDRLSYEQYV.

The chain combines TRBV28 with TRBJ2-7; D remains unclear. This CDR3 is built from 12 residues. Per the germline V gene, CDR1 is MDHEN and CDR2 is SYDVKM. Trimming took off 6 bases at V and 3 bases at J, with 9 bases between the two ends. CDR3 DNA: TGTGCCAGCAGCGACACAAACTACGAGCAGTACGTC. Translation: CASSDTNYEQYV.

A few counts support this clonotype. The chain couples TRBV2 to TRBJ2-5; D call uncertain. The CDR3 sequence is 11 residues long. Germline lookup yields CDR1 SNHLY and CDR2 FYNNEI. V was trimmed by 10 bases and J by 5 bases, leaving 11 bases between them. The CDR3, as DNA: TGTGCCACACAAGGAGCGGAGACCCAGTACTTC. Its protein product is CATQGAETQYF.

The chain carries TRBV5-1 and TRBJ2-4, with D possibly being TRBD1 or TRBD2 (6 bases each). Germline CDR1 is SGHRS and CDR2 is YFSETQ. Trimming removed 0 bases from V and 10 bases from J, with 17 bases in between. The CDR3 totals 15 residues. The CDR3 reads CASSLDSGAPRIQYF. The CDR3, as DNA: TGCGCCAGCAGCTTGGATTCGGGGGCCCCTAGAATTCAGTACTTC.

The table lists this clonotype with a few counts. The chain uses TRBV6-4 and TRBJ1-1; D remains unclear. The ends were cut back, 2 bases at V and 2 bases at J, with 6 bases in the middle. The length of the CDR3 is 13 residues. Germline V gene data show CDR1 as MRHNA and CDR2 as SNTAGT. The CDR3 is CASSDERNTEAFF. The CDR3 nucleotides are TGTGCCAGCAGTGACGAGCGAAACACTGAAGCTTTCTTT.

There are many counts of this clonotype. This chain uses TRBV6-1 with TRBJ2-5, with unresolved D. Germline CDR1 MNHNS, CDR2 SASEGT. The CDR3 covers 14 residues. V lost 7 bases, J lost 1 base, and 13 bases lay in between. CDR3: CASTPTVFQETQYF. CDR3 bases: TGTGCCAGCACCCCGACGGTCTTCCAAGAGACCCAGTACTTC.

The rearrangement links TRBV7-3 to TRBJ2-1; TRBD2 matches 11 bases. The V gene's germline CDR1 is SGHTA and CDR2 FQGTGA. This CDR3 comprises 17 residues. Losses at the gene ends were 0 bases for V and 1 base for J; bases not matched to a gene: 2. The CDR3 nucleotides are TGTGCCAGCAGCTTAACTTGGACTAGCGGGTCCTACAATGAGCAGTTCTTC. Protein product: CASSLTWTSGSYNEQFF.

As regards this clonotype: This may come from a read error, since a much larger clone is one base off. This CDR3 reads CASSSTTYKAFF. CDR3 nucleotides: TGTGCCAGCAGTTCTACGACGTACAAAGCTTTCTTT. The gene calls are TRBV6-6 and TRBJ1-1, with D unclear. From germline, CDR1 is MNHNY and CDR2 SVGAGI (reference sequence). The ends were cut back, 4 bases at V and 9 bases at J, with 12 bases in the middle. The CDR3 totals 12 residues.

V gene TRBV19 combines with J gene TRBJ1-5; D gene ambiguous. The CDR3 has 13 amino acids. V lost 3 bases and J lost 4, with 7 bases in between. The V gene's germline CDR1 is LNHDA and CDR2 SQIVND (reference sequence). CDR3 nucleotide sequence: TGTGCCAGTAGTATTACCGCGAATCAGCCCCAGCATTTT. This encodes CASSITANQPQHF.

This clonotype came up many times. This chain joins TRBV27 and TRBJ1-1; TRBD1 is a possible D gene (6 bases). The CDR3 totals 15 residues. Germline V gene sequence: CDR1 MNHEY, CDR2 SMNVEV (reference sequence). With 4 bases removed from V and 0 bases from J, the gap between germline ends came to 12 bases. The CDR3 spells CASSYLTGLNTEAFF. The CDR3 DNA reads TGTGCCAGCAGTTATTTGACAGGCCTGAACACTGAAGCTTTCTTT.

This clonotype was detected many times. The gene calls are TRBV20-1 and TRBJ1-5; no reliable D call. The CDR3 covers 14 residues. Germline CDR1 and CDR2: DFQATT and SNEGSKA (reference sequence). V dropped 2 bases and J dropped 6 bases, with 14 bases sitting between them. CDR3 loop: CSARQDRTSQPQHF. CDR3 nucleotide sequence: TGCAGTGCTAGACAGGACCGAACAAGTCAGCCCCAGCATTTT.

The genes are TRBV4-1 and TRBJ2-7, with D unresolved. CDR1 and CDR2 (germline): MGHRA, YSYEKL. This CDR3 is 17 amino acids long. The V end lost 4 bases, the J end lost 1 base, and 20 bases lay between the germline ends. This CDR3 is CASSLLYGSLGSYEQYV. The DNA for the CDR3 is TGCGCCAGCAGCCTCCTTTATGGCAGCCTCGGGTCCTACGAGCAGTACGTC.

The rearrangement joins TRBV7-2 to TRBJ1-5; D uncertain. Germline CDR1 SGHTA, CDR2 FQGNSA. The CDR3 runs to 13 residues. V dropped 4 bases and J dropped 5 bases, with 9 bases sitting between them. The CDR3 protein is CASSSTSHQPQHF. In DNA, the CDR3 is TGTGCCAGCAGCTCGACAAGCCATCAGCCCCAGCATTTT.

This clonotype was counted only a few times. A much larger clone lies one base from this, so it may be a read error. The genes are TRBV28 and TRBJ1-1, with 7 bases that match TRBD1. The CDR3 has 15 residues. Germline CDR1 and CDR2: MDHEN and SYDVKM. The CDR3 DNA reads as TGTGCCGGCAGTCCCCCTCCAACAGGGGACCCTGAAGCTTTCTTT. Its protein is CAGSPPPTGDPEAFF.

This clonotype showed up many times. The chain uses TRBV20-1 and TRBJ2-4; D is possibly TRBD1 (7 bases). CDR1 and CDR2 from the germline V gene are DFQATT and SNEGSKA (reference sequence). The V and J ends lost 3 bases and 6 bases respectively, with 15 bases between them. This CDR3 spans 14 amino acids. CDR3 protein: CSARKGARGNIQYF. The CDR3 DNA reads TGCAGTGCTAGGAAGGGGGCGCGGGGAAACATTCAGTACTTC.